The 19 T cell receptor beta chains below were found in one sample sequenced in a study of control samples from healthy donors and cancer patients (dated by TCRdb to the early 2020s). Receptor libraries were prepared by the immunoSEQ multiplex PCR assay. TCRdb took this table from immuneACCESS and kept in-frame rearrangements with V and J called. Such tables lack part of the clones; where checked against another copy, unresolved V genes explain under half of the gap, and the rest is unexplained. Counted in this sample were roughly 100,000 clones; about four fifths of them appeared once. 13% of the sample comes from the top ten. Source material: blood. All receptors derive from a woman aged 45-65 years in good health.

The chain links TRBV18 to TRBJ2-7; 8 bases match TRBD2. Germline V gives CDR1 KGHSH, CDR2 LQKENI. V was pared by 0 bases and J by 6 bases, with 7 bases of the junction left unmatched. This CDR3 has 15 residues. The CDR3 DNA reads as TGTGCCAGCTCACCACCCATAGCGGGATTTAGCGAGCAGTACTTC. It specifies CASSPPIAGFSEQYF.

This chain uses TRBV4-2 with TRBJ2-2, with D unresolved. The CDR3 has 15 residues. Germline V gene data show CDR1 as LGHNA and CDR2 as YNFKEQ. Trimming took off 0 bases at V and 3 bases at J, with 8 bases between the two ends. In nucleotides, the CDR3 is TGTGCCAGCAGCCAAGATGCTACTTACACCGGGGAGCTGTTTTTT. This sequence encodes CASSQDATYTGELFF.

In nucleotides, the CDR3 is TGTGCCAGCAGACTTCTGGGGGCAAATGAGCAGTTCTTC. Its protein product is CASRLLGANEQFF. The chain has TRBV12-3 or TRBV12-4 and TRBJ2-1, with TRBD1 as a possible D gene (6 bases). This CDR3 is built from 13 residues. V lost 6 bases and J lost 7, with 13 bases in between.

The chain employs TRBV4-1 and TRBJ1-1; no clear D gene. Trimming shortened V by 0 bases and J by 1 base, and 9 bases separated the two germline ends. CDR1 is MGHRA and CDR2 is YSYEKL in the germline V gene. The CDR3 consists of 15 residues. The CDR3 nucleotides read TGCGCCAGCAGCCAAGATCGCGGTGGGAACACTGAAGCTTTCTTT. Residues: CASSQDRGGNTEAFF.

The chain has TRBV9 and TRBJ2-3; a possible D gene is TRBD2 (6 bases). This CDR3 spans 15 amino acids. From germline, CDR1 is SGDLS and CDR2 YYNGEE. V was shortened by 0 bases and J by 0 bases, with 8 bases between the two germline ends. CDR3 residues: CASSVDSGSTDTQYF. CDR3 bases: TGTGCCAGCAGCGTAGACAGCGGGAGCACAGATACGCAGTATTTT.

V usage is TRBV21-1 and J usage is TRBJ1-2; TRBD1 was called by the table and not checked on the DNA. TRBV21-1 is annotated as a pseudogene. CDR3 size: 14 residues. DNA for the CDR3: TGTGCCAGCAGCAAAGAAGGTGGGGGCAACGGCTACACCTTC. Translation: CASSKEGGGNGYTF.

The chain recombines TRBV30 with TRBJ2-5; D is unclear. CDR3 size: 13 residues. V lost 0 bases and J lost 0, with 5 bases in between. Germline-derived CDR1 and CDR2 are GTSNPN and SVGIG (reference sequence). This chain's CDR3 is CAWSVGNQETQYF. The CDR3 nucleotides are TGTGCCTGGAGTGTGGGTAACCAAGAGACCCAGTACTTC.

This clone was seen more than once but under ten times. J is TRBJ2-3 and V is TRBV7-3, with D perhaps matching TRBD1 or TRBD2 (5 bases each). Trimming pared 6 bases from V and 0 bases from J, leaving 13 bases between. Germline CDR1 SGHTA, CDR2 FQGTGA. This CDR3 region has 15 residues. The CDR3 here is CASSRDASSTDTQYF. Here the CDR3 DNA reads TGTGCCAGCAGTAGGGACGCGTCTAGCACAGATACGCAGTATTTT.

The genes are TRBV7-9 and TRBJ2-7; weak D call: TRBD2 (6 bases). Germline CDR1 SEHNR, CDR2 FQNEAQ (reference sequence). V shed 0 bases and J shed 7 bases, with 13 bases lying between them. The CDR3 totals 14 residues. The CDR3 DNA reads TGTGCCAGCAGCTTAGCTGGTTTAGGAGGGGAGCAGTACTTC. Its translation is CASSLAGLGGEQYF.

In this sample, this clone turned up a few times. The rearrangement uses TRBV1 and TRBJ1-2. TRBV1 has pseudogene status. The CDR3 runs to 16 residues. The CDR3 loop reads CTSSRIMGVTNYGYTF. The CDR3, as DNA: TGCACCAGCAGCCGAATTATGGGGGTAACTAACTATGGCTACACCTTC.

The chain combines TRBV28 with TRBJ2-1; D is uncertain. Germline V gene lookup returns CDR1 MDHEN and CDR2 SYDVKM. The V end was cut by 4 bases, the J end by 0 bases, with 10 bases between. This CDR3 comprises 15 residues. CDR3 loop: CASSSLASSYNEQFF. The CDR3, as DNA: TGTGCCAGCAGTTCCTTAGCCTCCTCCTACAATGAGCAGTTCTTC. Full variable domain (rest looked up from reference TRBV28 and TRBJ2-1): DVKVTQSSRYLVKRTGEKVFLECVQDMDHENMFWYRQDPGLGLRLIYFSYDVKMKEKGDIPEGYSVSREKKERFSLILESASTNQTSMYLCASSSLASSYNEQFFGPGTRLTVL.

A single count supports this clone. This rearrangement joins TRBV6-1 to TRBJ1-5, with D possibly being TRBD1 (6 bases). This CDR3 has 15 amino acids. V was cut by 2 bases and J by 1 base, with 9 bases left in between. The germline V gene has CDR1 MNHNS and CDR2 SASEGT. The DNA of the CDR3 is TGTGCCAGCAGTGAAATGACAGGCAGCAATCAGCCCCAGCATTTT. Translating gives CASSEMTGSNQPQHF.

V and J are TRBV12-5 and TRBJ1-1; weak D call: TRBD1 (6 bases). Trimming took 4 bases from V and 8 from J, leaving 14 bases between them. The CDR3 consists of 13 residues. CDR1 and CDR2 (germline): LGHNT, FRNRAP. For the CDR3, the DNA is TGTGCTAGTGGTTCGTTGACAGGACGAGAAGCTTTCTTT. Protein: CASGSLTGREAFF.

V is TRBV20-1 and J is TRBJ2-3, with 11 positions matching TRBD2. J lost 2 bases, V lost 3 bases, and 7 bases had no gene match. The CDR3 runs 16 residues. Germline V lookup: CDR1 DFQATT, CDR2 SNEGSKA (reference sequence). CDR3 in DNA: TGCAGTGCTAGTACAGGGACTAGCGGTTACACAGATACGCAGTATTTT. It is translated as CSASTGTSGYTDTQYF.

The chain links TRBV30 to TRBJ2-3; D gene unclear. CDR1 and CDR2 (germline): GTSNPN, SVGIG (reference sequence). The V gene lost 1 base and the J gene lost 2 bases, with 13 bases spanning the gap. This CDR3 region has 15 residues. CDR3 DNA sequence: TGTGCCTGGAGTGACCCCAGTGGGATCACAGATACGCAGTATTTT. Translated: CAWSDPSGITDTQYF.

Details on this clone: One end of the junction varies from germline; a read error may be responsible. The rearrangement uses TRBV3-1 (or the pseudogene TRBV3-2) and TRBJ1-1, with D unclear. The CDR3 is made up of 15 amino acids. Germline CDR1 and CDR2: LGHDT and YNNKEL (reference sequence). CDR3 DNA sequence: TGTGCCAGCAGCCGCGGACCTGAGATGAACGCTGAAGCTTTCTTT. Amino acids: CASSRGPEMNAEAFF.

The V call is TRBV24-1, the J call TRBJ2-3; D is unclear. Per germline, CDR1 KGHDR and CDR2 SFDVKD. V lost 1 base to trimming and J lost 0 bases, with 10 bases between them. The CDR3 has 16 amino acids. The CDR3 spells CATSDFKGYSTDTQYF. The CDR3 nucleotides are TGTGCCACCAGTGATTTTAAGGGTTACAGCACAGATACGCAGTATTTT.

Here the CDR3 DNA reads TGTGCCAGCAGCTTGGGGGTGGGCAGCTCTGGAAACACCATATATTTT. This sequence encodes CASSLGVGSSGNTIYF. V and J are TRBV5-4 and TRBJ1-3; D gene uncertain. The CDR3 has 16 amino acids. V was shortened by 0 bases and J by 0 bases, with 10 bases between the two germline ends. The germline CDR1 and CDR2 sequences are SGHNT and YYREEE (reference sequence).

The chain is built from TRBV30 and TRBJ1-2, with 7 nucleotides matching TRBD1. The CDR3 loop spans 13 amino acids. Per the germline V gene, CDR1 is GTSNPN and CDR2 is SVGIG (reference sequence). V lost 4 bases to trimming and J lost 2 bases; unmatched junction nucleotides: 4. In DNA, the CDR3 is TGTGCCTGGACAACAGGGGCCAACTATGGCTACACCTTC. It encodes CAWTTGANYGYTF.